Presented here are 29 T cell receptor beta chains from one specimen sequenced in a study of sequential checkpoint blockade in melanoma. This table comes from immunoSEQ multiplex PCR, and its TCRdb copy is limited to in-frame clones, with some not included. Among approximately 13,000 clones listed, roughly 27% were seen once. Sample treatment: randomized to nivolumab then ipilimumab (arm A) or the reverse (arm B). Sequenced here: tumor tissue (inferred from file names), sampled from a patient given nivolumab and ipilimumab in sequence. These receptors all stem from a human donor with melanoma.

This clone has more than one count but fewer than ten. The V gene is TRBV28, the J gene TRBJ1-1, with D possibly being TRBD1 (5 bases). Deletions cut 6 bases from V and 1 base from J, with 15 bases between. CDR1 and CDR2 from the germline V gene are MDHEN and SYDVKM. The CDR3 totals 15 residues. The CDR3 region is CASSPTVGWNTEAFF. The CDR3 DNA sequence: TGTGCCAGCAGCCCGACAGTGGGGTGGAACACTGAAGCTTTCTTT.

The V and J genes are TRBV19 and TRBJ2-1, with D maybe TRBD2 (6 bases). The CDR3 runs 15 residues. V was cut by 1 base and J by 7 bases, with 14 bases left in between. CDR1 is LNHDA, CDR2 SQIVND, per germline (reference sequence). CDR3 loop: CASSIAGRGLNEQFF. DNA for the CDR3: TGTGCCAGTAGTATAGCCGGGAGAGGCCTAAATGAGCAGTTCTTC. Combining the CDR3 with reference TRBV19 and TRBJ2-1 gives the whole variable domain DGGITQSPKYLFRKEGQNVTLSCEQNLNHDAMYWYRQDPGQGLRLIYYSQIVNDFQKGDIAEGYSVSREKKESFPLTVTSAQKNPTAFYLCASSIAGRGLNEQFFGPGTRLTVL.

This clone was seen ten or more times. This rearrangement joins TRBV7-6 to TRBJ2-7; D is possibly TRBD2 (5 bases). CDR3 length: 17 amino acids. The V end was cut by 1 base, the J end by 6 bases, with 22 bases between. Germline V gene sequence: CDR1 SGHVS, CDR2 FNYEAQ. The CDR3 region has the DNA TGTGCCAGCAGCTTAGGGAGCGGCAGTCACCTCCCCTCCGAGCAGTACTTC. Its translation: CASSLGSGSHLPSEQYF. Full variable domain (outside the CDR3, taken from reference TRBV7-6 and TRBJ2-7): GAGVSQSPRYKVTKRGQDVALRCDPISGHVSLYWYRQALGQGPEFLTYFNYEAQQDKSGLPNDRFSAERPEGSISTLTIQRTEQRDSAMYRCASSLGSGSHLPSEQYFGPGTRLTVT.

V and J are TRBV19 and TRBJ2-7; 11 bases map to TRBD2. Germline V gives CDR1 LNHDA, CDR2 SQIVND (reference sequence). J gave up 4 bases and V 2 bases, and 7 bases lay outside the gene matches. The CDR3 totals 16 residues. The CDR3 coding sequence is TGTGCCAGTAGTATACTAGCGGGAGGTATGGGATACGAGCAGTACTTC. Protein product: CASSILAGGMGYEQYF.

This clone was recorded only once. The V gene is TRBV19, the J gene TRBJ2-1; TRBD1 matches 7 bases. V lost 9 bases and J lost 0; bases outside the gene matches: 5. The germline CDR1 and CDR2 sequences are LNHDA and SQIVND (reference sequence). The CDR3 totals 14 residues. CDR3 loop: CASMTGSSYNEQFF. The CDR3 DNA is TGTGCCAGCATGACAGGGTCCTCCTACAATGAGCAGTTCTTC.

The chain joins TRBV11-3 to TRBJ2-7; D call uncertain. Germline CDR1 reads SGHNT; CDR2 reads YENEEA. CDR3 length: 14 amino acids. Trimming left V 1 base short and J 3 bases short, with 10 bases between. The chain's CDR3 is CASSLGTSYYEQYF. As DNA, the CDR3 is TGTGCCAGCAGCTTAGGAACAAGCTACTACGAGCAGTACTTC.

This clone was seen many times. The chain uses TRBV11-3 and TRBJ2-3; 7 bases map to TRBD1. Trimming took 2 bases from V and 6 from J; bases not matched to a gene: 8. Per germline, CDR1 SGHNT and CDR2 YENEEA. The CDR3 has 15 residues. CDR3 sequence reads: CASSLIQGPPDTQYF. In DNA form, the CDR3 reads TGTGCCAGCAGCTTAATACAGGGGCCACCGGATACGCAGTATTTT.

This chain joins TRBV28 and TRBJ2-1; TRBD1 matches at 7 bases. V shed 5 bases, J shed 8 bases, and the junction held 6 bases outside the gene matches. Germline V gene lookup returns CDR1 MDHEN and CDR2 SYDVKM. CDR3 size: 13 residues. CDR3 amino acids: CASSPRTGDEQFF. The CDR3 DNA is TGTGCCAGCAGTCCAAGGACAGGAGATGAGCAGTTCTTC. Drawing the rest from reference TRBV28 and TRBJ2-1, the complete variable domain is DVKVTQSSRYLVKRTGEKVFLECVQDMDHENMFWYRQDPGLGLRLIYFSYDVKMKEKGDIPEGYSVSREKKERFSLILESASTNQTSMYLCASSPRTGDEQFFGPGTRLTVL.

By frequency in the sample, this clone is medium-sized. The chain uses TRBV6-8 and TRBJ1-2; weak D call: TRBD1 (5 bases). Trimming took 4 bases from V and 5 from J, leaving 14 bases between them. The CDR3 runs to 14 residues. Germline values: CDR1 MNHGY, CDR2 SAAAGT. CDR3 protein: CASSSTDSGYGYTF. The CDR3 nucleotides are TGTGCCAGCAGTTCCACAGACTCAGGGTATGGCTACACCTTC.

Only one count was recorded for this clone. The chain joins TRBV15 to TRBJ2-2; 9 nucleotides agree with TRBD1. The trim removed 6 bases at V and 3 bases at J, leaving 5 bases unmatched. Germline V gene data show CDR1 as LNHNV and CDR2 as YYDKDF (reference sequence). The length of the CDR3 is 15 residues. CDR3 sequence (DNA): TGTGCCACCAGGCCGGGACAGGGAGACACCGGGGAGCTGTTTTTT. This gives the protein CATRPGQGDTGELFF.

This clone was seen at least ten times. The chain has TRBV11-3 and TRBJ2-7; D is uncertain. The length of the CDR3 is 15 residues. Germline lookup yields CDR1 SGHNT and CDR2 YENEEA. V gave up 3 bases and J gave up 0 bases, with 12 bases separating them. This CDR3 reads CASSLSEVTSYEQYF. The CDR3 region has the DNA TGTGCCAGCAGCTTGAGTGAGGTCACCTCCTACGAGCAGTACTTC.

This clone was seen ten or more times. V and J are TRBV12-5 and TRBJ1-1; D remains unclear. The CDR3 loop spans 11 amino acids. Germline CDR1 reads LGHNT; CDR2 reads FRNRAP. DNA of the CDR3: TGTGCCAAGACGCGGCACACTGAAGCTTTCTTT. It translates to CAKTRHTEAFF.

This clone was observed a few times. The J gene is TRBJ2-7, the V gene TRBV6-8, with D possibly being TRBD1 (6 bases). The V end was cut by 5 bases, the J end by 6 bases, with 11 bases between. The CDR3 contains 12 residues. The germline gives CDR1 MNHGY, CDR2 SAAAGT. DNA of the CDR3: TGTGCCAGCAGTCTACAGGGTGGCGAGCAGTACTTC. Its translation is CASSLQGGEQYF.

This clone was seen only a few times. This chain connects TRBV28 to TRBJ2-7; 11 bases are a match to TRBD2. V dropped 5 bases and J dropped 2; count of bases not matched to a gene: 5. Germline V gene lookup returns CDR1 MDHEN and CDR2 SYDVKM. This CDR3 has 15 amino acids. The CDR3 region has the DNA TGTGCCAGCAGTCCAACGGGACTAGCGGCCTACGAGCAGTACTTC. It codes for CASSPTGLAAYEQYF.

This clone turned up a few times. V usage is TRBV2 and J usage is TRBJ2-7, with D possibly TRBD1 on 5 matching bases. Germline V lookup: CDR1 SNHLY, CDR2 FYNNEI. The CDR3 runs to 14 residues. The V end lost 6 bases, the J end lost 3 bases, and 15 bases lay between the germline ends. The CDR3 nucleotides read TGTGCCAGCAGGCAGGGTCCCCTAAGCTACGAGCAGTACTTC. As protein: CASRQGPLSYEQYF.

In this sample, this clone turned up a few times. The gene calls are TRBV7-7 and TRBJ2-7; 8 positions agree with TRBD2. Germline trimming cut 8 bases from V and 4 bases from J; bases unmatched to any gene: 13. In germline, CDR1 is SSHAT, CDR2 FNYEAQ (reference sequence). CDR3 length: 15 amino acids. The CDR3 DNA sequence: TGTGCCAGCCACGCCATAGCGGGACGATGGTACGAGCAGTACTTC. It is translated as CASHAIAGRWYEQYF.

CDR3 protein: CSVVGGQRSSYEQYF. The CDR3, as DNA: TGCAGCGTGGTGGGGGGTCAAAGGAGCTCCTACGAGCAGTACTTC. The chain combines TRBV29-1 with TRBJ2-7; maybe TRBD2 (6 bases). Per the germline V gene, CDR1 is SQVTM and CDR2 is ANQGSEA. This CDR3 comprises 15 residues. The V gene lost 6 bases and the J gene lost 0 bases, with 18 bases spanning the gap.

This clone was recorded a few times. This rearrangement joins TRBV28 to TRBJ1-2; weak D call: TRBD1 (5 bases). CDR1 is MDHEN and CDR2 is SYDVKM in the germline V gene. The CDR3 consists of 12 residues. V lost 7 bases to trimming and J lost 12 bases, with 18 bases between them. CDR3: CASTRDGVPHTF. The CDR3 nucleotides are TGTGCCAGCACCAGGGACGGAGTACCCCACACCTTC.

The rearrangement joins TRBV19 to TRBJ2-3; tentatively, D is TRBD2 (5 bases). This CDR3 has 14 residues. Germline V gene data show CDR1 as LNHDA and CDR2 as SQIVND (reference sequence). V shed 5 bases and J shed 4 bases, with 13 bases lying between them. The CDR3, as DNA: TGTGCCAGTAGTTCGGGGTCTAGCCCAGATACGCAGTATTTT. Protein sequence: CASSSGSSPDTQYF.

The V gene is TRBV28, the J gene TRBJ2-7, with a weak D call TRBD2 (6 bases). The CDR3 runs 17 residues. V was cut by 1 base and J by 0 bases, with 16 bases left in between. Germline values: CDR1 MDHEN, CDR2 SYDVKM. CDR3 residues: CASSLFWREDGSYEQYF. DNA for the CDR3: TGTGCCAGCAGTTTATTTTGGCGGGAAGATGGCTCCTACGAGCAGTACTTC.

This clone occurred a few times. This chain uses TRBV25-1 with TRBJ1-4; 8 positions agree with TRBD1. V dropped 6 bases and J dropped 8; count of bases not matched to a gene: 2. The CDR3 covers 12 residues. Per the germline V gene, CDR1 is MGHDK and CDR2 is SYGVNS. CDR3 in amino acids: CASRGTGEKLFF. The DNA of the CDR3 is TGTGCCAGCAGAGGGACAGGAGAAAAACTGTTTTTT. Together with reference TRBV25-1 and TRBJ1-4, the CDR3 gives the full variable domain: EADIYQTPRYLVIGTGKKITLECSQTMGHDKMYWYQQDPGMELHLIHYSYGVNSTEKGDLSSESTVSRIRTEHFPLTLESARPSHTSQYLCASRGTGEKLFFGSGTQLSVL.

Many counts were recorded for this clone. The V gene is TRBV7-6, the J gene TRBJ2-5, with 10 bases lining up with TRBD1. J was trimmed by 4 bases and V by 4 bases; bases with no gene match: 3. This CDR3 is 14 amino acids long. Germline assignment: CDR1 SGHVS and CDR2 FNYEAQ. The CDR3 DNA sequence: TGTGCCAGCAGCTCCCGGACAGGGGGAGAGACCCAGTACTTC. It translates to CASSSRTGGETQYF.

This clone was seen a handful of times. This CDR3 is CASSLQTSVGEYEQYF. The CDR3 DNA reads TGTGCCAGCAGTCTCCAGACTAGCGTGGGGGAATACGAGCAGTACTTC. The V call is TRBV28, the J call TRBJ2-7; 8 nucleotides align to TRBD2. This CDR3 contains 16 residues. The trim removed 5 bases at V and 4 bases at J, leaving 13 bases unmatched. Germline V gene sequence: CDR1 MDHEN, CDR2 SYDVKM.

This chain uses TRBV15 with TRBJ1-5, with D tentatively TRBD1 (6 bases). This CDR3 has 17 residues. CDR1 and CDR2 (germline): LNHNV, YYDKDF (reference sequence). Deletions cut 3 bases from V and 6 bases from J, with 21 bases between. DNA of the CDR3: TGTGCCACCAGCAGGCCATGGGGCAGGGGTATCGGTCAGCCCCAGCATTTT. Amino acids: CATSRPWGRGIGQPQHF.

The V and J genes are TRBV11-3 and TRBJ2-7, with a tentative D call TRBD1 (6 bases). CDR1 and CDR2 from the germline V gene are SGHNT and YENEEA. This CDR3 comprises 14 residues. Trimming pared 4 bases from V and 3 bases from J, leaving 13 bases between. For the CDR3, the DNA is TGTGCCAGCAGCTCGTCAGGGGTGCGCTACGAGCAGTACTTC. Protein: CASSSSGVRYEQYF.

A few counts support this clone. The chain is built from TRBV6-8 and TRBJ2-5; 8 bases agree with TRBD1. The length of the CDR3 is 16 residues. Germline V gene sequence: CDR1 MNHGY, CDR2 SAAAGT. The V segment lost 8 bases and the J segment 2 bases; nucleotides outside the gene matches: 13. The CDR3 DNA follows: TGTGCCAGCGCGTGGACAGGGCACTACAAACAAGAGACCCAGTACTTC. Encoded protein: CASAWTGHYKQETQYF.

The rearrangement uses TRBV4-1 and TRBJ1-2; D is perhaps TRBD1 (5 bases). The germline V gene encodes CDR1 MGHRA and CDR2 YSYEKL. The CDR3 totals 15 residues. V lost 1 base and J lost 8, with 17 bases in between. DNA of the CDR3: TGCGCCAGCAGCCAAGGGGACGGCGGATGGGAGGGCTACACCTTC. This codes for CASSQGDGGWEGYTF.

The chain employs TRBV28 and TRBJ2-7, with 9 positions matching TRBD2. The CDR3 totals 17 residues. Germline CDR1 MDHEN, CDR2 SYDVKM. J lost 8 bases, V lost 4 bases, and 18 bases had no gene match. The CDR3 protein is CASSSSPGTSFLRKQYF. CDR3 in DNA: TGTGCCAGCAGTTCCAGCCCCGGGACTAGCTTCCTACGGAAGCAGTACTTC.

This clone was observed a few times. The gene calls are TRBV11-3 and TRBJ2-1; a possible D gene is TRBD2 (6 bases). The CDR3 spans 14 residues. Trimming left V 7 bases short and J 10 bases short, with 20 bases between. Germline assignment: CDR1 SGHNT and CDR2 YENEEA. The CDR3 DNA follows: TGTGCCAGCACCCAATCGGGGGAAATGGGGGAGCAGTTCTTC. It specifies CASTQSGEMGEQFF.